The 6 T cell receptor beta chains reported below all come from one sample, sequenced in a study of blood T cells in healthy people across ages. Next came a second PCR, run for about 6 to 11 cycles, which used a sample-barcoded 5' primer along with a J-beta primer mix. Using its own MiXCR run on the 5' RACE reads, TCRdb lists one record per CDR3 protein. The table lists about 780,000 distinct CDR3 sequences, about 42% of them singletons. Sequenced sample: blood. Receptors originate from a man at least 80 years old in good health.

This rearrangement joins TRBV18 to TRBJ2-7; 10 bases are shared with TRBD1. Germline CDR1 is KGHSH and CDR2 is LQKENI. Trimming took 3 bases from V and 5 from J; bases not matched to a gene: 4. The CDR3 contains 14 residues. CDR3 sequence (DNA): TGTGCCAGCTCACCCGGGACAGGGGATCACGAGCAGTACTTC. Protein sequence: CASSPGTGDHEQYF.

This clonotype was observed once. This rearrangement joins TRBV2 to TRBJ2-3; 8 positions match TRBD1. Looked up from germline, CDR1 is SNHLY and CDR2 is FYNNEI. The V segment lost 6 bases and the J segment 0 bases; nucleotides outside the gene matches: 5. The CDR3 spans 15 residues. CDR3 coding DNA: TGTGCCAGCAGCGGACAGGGAACTAGCACAGATACGCAGTATTTT. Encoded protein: CASSGQGTSTDTQYF. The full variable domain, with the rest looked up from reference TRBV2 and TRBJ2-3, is EPEVTQTPSHQVTQMGQEVILRCVPISNHLYFYWYRQILGQKVEFLVSFYNNEISEKSEIFDDQFSVERPDGSNFTLKIRSTKLEDSAMYFCASSGQGTSTDTQYFGPGTRLTVL.

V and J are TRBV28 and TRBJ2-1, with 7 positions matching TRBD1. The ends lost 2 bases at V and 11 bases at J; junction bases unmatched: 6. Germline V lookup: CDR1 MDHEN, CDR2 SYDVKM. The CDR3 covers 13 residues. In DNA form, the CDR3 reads TGTGCCAGCAGTTTAGAGCAGGGGGTGAAGCAGTTCTTC. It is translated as CASSLEQGVKQFF.

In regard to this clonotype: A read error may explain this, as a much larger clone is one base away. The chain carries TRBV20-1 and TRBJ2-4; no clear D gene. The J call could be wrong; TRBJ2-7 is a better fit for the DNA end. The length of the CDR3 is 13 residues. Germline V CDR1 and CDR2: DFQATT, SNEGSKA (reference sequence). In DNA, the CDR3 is TGCAGTGCTAGTGAAGACAAGCCCTACGAGCAGTACTTC. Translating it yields CSASEDKPYEQYF.

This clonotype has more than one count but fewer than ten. This CDR3 reads CSAVVEPGAPTNEKLFF. CDR3 nucleotides: TGCAGTGCCGTCGTGGAGCCCGGGGCTCCAACTAATGAAAAACTGTTTTTT. The rearrangement uses TRBV20-1 and TRBJ1-4, with TRBD1 as a possible D gene (5 bases). Per germline, CDR1 DFQATT and CDR2 SNEGSKA (reference sequence). The CDR3 runs 17 residues. Trimming shortened V by 6 bases and J by 0 bases, and 20 bases separated the two germline ends.

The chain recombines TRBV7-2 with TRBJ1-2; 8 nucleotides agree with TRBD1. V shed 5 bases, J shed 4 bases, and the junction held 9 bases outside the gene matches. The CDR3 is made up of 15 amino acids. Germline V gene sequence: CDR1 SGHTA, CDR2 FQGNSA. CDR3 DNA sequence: TGTGCCAGCAGCCTCCGGACAGGGAAGGGCTATGGCTACACCTTC. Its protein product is CASSLRTGKGYGYTF.